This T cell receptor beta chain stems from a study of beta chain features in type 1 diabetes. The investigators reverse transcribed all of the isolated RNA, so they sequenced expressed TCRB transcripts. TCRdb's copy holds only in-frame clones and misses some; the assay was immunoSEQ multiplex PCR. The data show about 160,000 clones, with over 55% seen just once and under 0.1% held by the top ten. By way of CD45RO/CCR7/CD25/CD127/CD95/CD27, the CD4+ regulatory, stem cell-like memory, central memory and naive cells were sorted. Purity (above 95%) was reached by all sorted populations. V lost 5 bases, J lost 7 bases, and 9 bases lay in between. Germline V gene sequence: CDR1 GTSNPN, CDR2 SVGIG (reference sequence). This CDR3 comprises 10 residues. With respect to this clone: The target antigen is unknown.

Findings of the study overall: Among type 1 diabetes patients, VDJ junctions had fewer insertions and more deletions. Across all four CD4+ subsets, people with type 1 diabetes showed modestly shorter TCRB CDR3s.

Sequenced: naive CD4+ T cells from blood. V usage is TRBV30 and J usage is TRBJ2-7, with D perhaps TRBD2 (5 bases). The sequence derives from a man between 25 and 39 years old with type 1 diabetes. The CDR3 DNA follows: TGTGCCTGGGGTCGGGATGAGCAGTACTTC. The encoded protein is CAWGRDEQYF.